This record looks at one TCR beta chain sequence and its context. Then a second PCR, running roughly 6 to 11 cycles, was carried out with a sample-barcoded 5' primer and a J-beta primer mix. TCRdb fed the 5' RACE reads into MiXCR, producing one record per CDR3 protein. The data show 700,000 or so distinct CDR3 sequences, 22% seen once. This specimen belongs to a study of blood T cells in healthy people across ages. The sequence derives from a man in his 70s in good health. Specimen: blood.

CDR3 DNA: TGTGCCAGCAGCCAAGAGGTGTCGGAGGCCCCCCTCCACTTT. Translation: CASSQEVSEAPLHF. The chain employs TRBV3-1 and TRBJ1-6; the D is unclear. Germline V gene data show CDR1 as LGHDT and CDR2 as YNNKEL (reference sequence). This CDR3 comprises 14 residues. Trimming cost V 0 bases and J 13 bases, with 13 bases left between them.